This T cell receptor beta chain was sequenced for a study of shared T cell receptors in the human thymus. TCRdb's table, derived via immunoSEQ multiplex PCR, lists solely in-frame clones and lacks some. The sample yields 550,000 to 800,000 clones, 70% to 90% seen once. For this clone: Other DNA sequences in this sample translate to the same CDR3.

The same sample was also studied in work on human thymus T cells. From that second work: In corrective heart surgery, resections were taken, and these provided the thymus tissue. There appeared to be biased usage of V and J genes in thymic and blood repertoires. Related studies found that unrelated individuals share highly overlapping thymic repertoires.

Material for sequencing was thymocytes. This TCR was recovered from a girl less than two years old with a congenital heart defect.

CDR3 sequence reads: CASSLNQPQHF. CDR3 nucleotides: TGTGCCAGCAGTCTCAATCAGCCCCAGCATTTT. The V gene is TRBV6-1, the J gene TRBJ1-5; D is ambiguous. Trimming stripped 5 bases from V and 3 bases from J, with 2 bases between. This CDR3 has 11 amino acids. Germline V lookup: CDR1 MNHNS, CDR2 SASEGT.